These 13 T cell receptor beta chains were sequenced from one sample in a study of human T cells and chemical hapten exposure. It was unfractionated whole blood from which total RNA was extracted. What the library attached to individual cDNA molecules were unique molecular identifiers. From the reads, TCRdb called clonotypes with MiXCR, one entry per CDR3 protein. The repertoire includes around 120,000 distinct CDR3 sequences, over 6.5% of them detected once, and roughly 1.5% sits in the top ten. Source material: whole blood. These receptors were obtained from a human donor in good health. Some clones in this sample may be carry-over from other donors' samples.

This chain connects TRBV10-3 to TRBJ2-2; 7 bases are shared with TRBD1. CDR1 and CDR2 (germline): ENHRY, SYGVKD. The CDR3 totals 15 residues. The ends lost 10 bases at V and 0 bases at J; junction bases unmatched: 8. CDR3 bases: TGTGCCACCTTACCCACAGGGGCGAACACCGGGGAGCTGTTTTTT. Translated, it gives CATLPTGANTGELFF.

J is TRBJ2-1 and V is TRBV7-9; D remains ambiguous. Germline-derived CDR1 and CDR2 are SEHNR and FQNEAQ (reference sequence). The CDR3 runs 15 residues. V shed 1 base and J shed 7 bases, with 14 bases lying between them. This chain's CDR3 is CASSLGPRDGNEQFF. The CDR3, as DNA: TGTGCCAGCAGCTTAGGCCCCCGCGATGGGAATGAGCAGTTCTTC.

This clonotype was observed many times. V is TRBV29-1 and J is TRBJ2-7, with 9 bases fitting TRBD1. From germline, CDR1 is SQVTM and CDR2 ANQGSEA. J was trimmed by 4 bases and V by 0 bases; bases with no gene match: 7. The CDR3 runs 15 residues. The CDR3 DNA reads as TGCAGCGTTGAAGAGAGACAGGGGGGGACTTACGAGCAGTACTTC. Translated: CSVEERQGGTYEQYF.

This clonotype was counted between two and nine times. This chain links TRBV6-5 with TRBJ2-1, with 7 bases identical to TRBD1. Germline V gene sequence: CDR1 MNHEY, CDR2 SVGAGI. V was pared by 3 bases and J by 0 bases, with 11 bases of the junction left unmatched. The CDR3 extends over 18 amino acids. CDR3 DNA sequence: TGTGCCAGCAGTTATCAGGGGGTTAGCCGAAGCTCCTACAATGAGCAGTTCTTC. Amino acids: CASSYQGVSRSSYNEQFF.

This clonotype has just a few counts. The V and J genes are TRBV2 and TRBJ2-2; the D is unclear. Germline CDR1 SNHLY, CDR2 FYNNEI. The CDR3 extends over 13 amino acids. The V gene lost 6 bases and the J gene lost 7 bases, with 12 bases spanning the gap. The DNA of the CDR3 is TGTGCCAGCAGGGGTATCCCGGGCGGGGAGCTGTTTTTT. This codes for CASRGIPGGELFF.

The V gene is TRBV5-1, the J gene TRBJ2-1; 11 nucleotides agree with TRBD2. The V segment lost 1 base and the J segment 4 bases; nucleotides outside the gene matches: 4. CDR1 and CDR2 from the germline V gene are SGHRS and YFSETQ. The CDR3 sequence is 16 residues long. The CDR3 DNA reads TGCGCCAGCAGCTTGACTAGCGGGAGAGTTTACAATGAGCAGTTCTTC. It translates to CASSLTSGRVYNEQFF.

The V call is TRBV19, the J call TRBJ2-1; 13 bases align to TRBD2. The CDR3 runs 16 residues. V lost 1 base and J lost 7; bases outside the gene matches: 4. Germline-derived CDR1 and CDR2 are LNHDA and SQIVND (reference sequence). The CDR3 region is CASSIAGTSGKNEQFF. DNA of the CDR3: TGTGCCAGTAGTATAGCCGGGACTAGCGGGAAGAATGAGCAGTTCTTC.

This clonotype has just a few counts. The CDR3 spells CASSPPWRGGLLSEQFF. The CDR3 coding sequence is TGTGCCAGCTCACCGCCTTGGCGGGGGGGCCTCCTTTCTGAGCAGTTCTTC. V is TRBV18 and J is TRBJ2-1, with 9 bases fitting TRBD2. This CDR3 spans 17 amino acids. With V trimmed by 3 bases and J by 9 bases, 15 bases remained unmatched. Germline V gene sequence: CDR1 KGHSH, CDR2 LQKENI.

At least ten counts were recorded for this clonotype. The CDR3 DNA sequence: TGTGCCAGCAGCTCTCGGGACAGCTCCTACAATGAGCAGTTCTTC. Its protein product is CASSSRDSSYNEQFF. The rearrangement links TRBV7-9 to TRBJ2-1; 7 bases agree with TRBD1. Germline CDR1 is SEHNR and CDR2 is FQNEAQ (reference sequence). The CDR3 totals 15 residues. After removal of 4 bases from V and 0 bases from J, the junction contained 3 bases not matched to a gene.

This clonotype has more than one count but fewer than ten. The chain carries TRBV4-3 and TRBJ1-1; 8 bases map to TRBD1. V trimming: 0 bases; J trimming: 2 bases; junction bases outside the gene matches: 5. CDR1 is LGHNA, CDR2 YSLEER, per germline. The CDR3 extends over 16 amino acids. The CDR3 spells CASSQDLGQENTEAFF. The CDR3 nucleotides read TGCGCCAGCAGCCAAGATTTGGGACAGGAAAACACTGAAGCTTTCTTT.

This clonotype was recorded a few times. V gene TRBV29-1 combines with J gene TRBJ2-5; a possible D gene is TRBD1 (6 bases). The CDR3 is made up of 14 amino acids. Trimming stripped 6 bases from V and 2 bases from J, with 16 bases between. Germline V CDR1 and CDR2: SQVTM, ANQGSEA. This CDR3 is CSVPDSLKQETQYF. The DNA for the CDR3 is TGCAGCGTACCGGACAGCCTGAAACAAGAGACCCAGTACTTC.

The V gene is TRBV5-1, the J gene TRBJ2-7; 9 bases are shared with TRBD1. V shed 1 base and J 5 bases; nucleotides not matched to a gene: 4. This CDR3 region has 14 residues. Looked up from germline, CDR1 is SGHRS and CDR2 is YFSETQ. CDR3 in amino acids: CASSLWTGDNEQYF. DNA of the CDR3: TGCGCCAGCAGCTTGTGGACAGGGGACAACGAGCAGTACTTC.

V is TRBV6-5 and J is TRBJ2-2, with D possibly matching TRBD1 (6 bases). Between the trimmed V and J ends, which lost 2 bases and 5 bases, there was a span of 9 bases. CDR3 length equals 14 residues. Germline V gene data show CDR1 as MNHEY and CDR2 as SVGAGI. This chain's CDR3 is CASSYGRGTGELFF. CDR3 DNA: TGTGCCAGCAGTTACGGCAGGGGAACCGGGGAGCTGTTTTTT.